This T cell receptor beta chain was captured by sequencing in a study of T cell responses to AZD1222 COVID-19 vaccine. Study findings and constraints: The study found Spike-specific TCR breadth and depth rose after two AZD1222 doses. Donors were chiefly white British, with a greater number of females, and clonal diversity was perhaps underestimated. No repertoire was sampled before or during the peak T cell response, only after it. As reported, nearly half of all spike-specific TCRs target variant regions that are unmutated.

Clones were read by immunoSEQ multiplex PCR, and TCRdb kept only the in-frame ones, dropping some. The table lists some 200,000 clones, roughly 91% of them singletons. Of note for this clone: Its antigen is undetermined.

V trimming: 5 bases; J trimming: 0 bases; junction bases outside the gene matches: 4. Germline V gene data show CDR1 as SGHNT and CDR2 as YENEEA. The CDR3 contains 15 residues. V and J are TRBV11-3 and TRBJ2-3, with 8 bases fitting TRBD2. Sequenced material: peripheral blood, taken on day 0 of AZD1222 vaccination. This TCR was sampled from an adult in good health. As DNA, the CDR3 is TGTGCCAGCAGCCATAGCGGGACCAGCACAGATACGCAGTATTTT. This codes for CASSHSGTSTDTQYF.